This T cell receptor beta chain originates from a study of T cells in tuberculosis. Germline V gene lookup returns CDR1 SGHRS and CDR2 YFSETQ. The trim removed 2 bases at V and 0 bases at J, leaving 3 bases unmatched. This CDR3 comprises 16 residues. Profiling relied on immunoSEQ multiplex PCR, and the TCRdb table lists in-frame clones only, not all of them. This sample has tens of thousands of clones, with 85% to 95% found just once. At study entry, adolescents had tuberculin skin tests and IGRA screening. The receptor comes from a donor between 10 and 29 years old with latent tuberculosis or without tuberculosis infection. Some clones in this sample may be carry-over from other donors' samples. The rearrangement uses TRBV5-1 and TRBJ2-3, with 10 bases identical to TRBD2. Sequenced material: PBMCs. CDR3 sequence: CASSFSGGPSTDTQYF. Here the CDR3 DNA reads TGCGCCAGCAGCTTTAGCGGGGGGCCTAGCACAGATACGCAGTATTTT.